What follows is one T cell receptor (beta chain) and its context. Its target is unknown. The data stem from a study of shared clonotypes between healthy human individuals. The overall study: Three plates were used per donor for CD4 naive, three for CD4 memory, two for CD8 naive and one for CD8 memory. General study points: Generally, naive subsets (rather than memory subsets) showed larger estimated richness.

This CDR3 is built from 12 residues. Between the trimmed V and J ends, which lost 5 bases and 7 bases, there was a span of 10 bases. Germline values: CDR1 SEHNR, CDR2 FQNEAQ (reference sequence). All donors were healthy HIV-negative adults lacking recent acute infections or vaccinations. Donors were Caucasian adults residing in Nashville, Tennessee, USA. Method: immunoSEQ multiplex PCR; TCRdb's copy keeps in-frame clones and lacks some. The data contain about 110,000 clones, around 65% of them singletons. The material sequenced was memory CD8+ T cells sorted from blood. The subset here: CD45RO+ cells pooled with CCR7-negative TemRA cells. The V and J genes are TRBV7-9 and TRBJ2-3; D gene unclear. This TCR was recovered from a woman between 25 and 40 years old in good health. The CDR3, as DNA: TGTGCCAGCAGCCTTTTAAAGTATACGCAGTATTTT. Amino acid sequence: CASSLLKYTQYF.